A single sample gave rise to the 6 T cell receptor beta chains below, sequenced in a study of graft-versus-host responses after intestinal transplantation. No antigen has been identified for these receptors. Profiled with immunoSEQ multiplex PCR; TCRdb holds only in-frame clones, not every one. The table records about 39,000 clones, about 95% of them present only once. The sample here was unstimulated CD8+ T cells sorted from spleen or lymph node cells, taken before transplant. These receptors all stem from a human donor who was the organ donor for an intestinal transplant.

The V call is TRBV11-3, the J call TRBJ1-1; 7 nucleotides agree with TRBD1. The CDR3 runs 13 residues. Losses at the gene ends were 5 bases for V and 5 bases for J; bases not matched to a gene: 5. CDR1 SGHNT and CDR2 YENEEA come from the germline V gene. CDR3 amino acids: CASSPQGGTEAFF. The CDR3 coding sequence is TGTGCCAGCAGCCCCCAGGGGGGAACTGAAGCTTTCTTT.

This chain links TRBV9 with TRBJ2-3; D gene unclear. The germline V gene encodes CDR1 SGDLS and CDR2 YYNGEE. V lost 0 bases and J 0 bases, leaving 8 bases between the germline ends. The CDR3 is 15 residues long. DNA of the CDR3: TGTGCCAGCAGCGTAGGAGTAAAAAGCACAGATACGCAGTATTTT. Its translation is CASSVGVKSTDTQYF.

The rearrangement joins TRBV7-8 to TRBJ1-2; D remains ambiguous. The germline V and J ends were trimmed by 3 bases and 4 bases, with 24 bases remaining between them. The germline V gene has CDR1 SGHVS and CDR2 FQNEAQ. This CDR3 is 18 amino acids long. CDR3 in DNA: TGTGCCAGCAGCTTCGGCGGGCAGGACCCTTCCGGTTCCTATGGCTACACCTTC. It encodes CASSFGGQDPSGSYGYTF.

V is TRBV7-2 and J is TRBJ2-7; D ambiguous. The CDR3 is 14 residues long. Between the trimmed V and J ends, which lost 3 bases and 2 bases, there was a span of 11 bases. Looked up from germline, CDR1 is SGHTA and CDR2 is FQGNSA. This CDR3 is CASSLVGQAYEQYF. The CDR3 nucleotides read TGTGCCAGCAGCTTGGTCGGGCAGGCCTACGAGCAGTACTTC.

The gene calls are TRBV27 and TRBJ1-1; possible D gene TRBD1, 5 bases. Germline-derived CDR1 and CDR2 are MNHEY and SMNVEV (reference sequence). The CDR3 loop spans 15 amino acids. Trimming cost V 2 bases and J 4 bases, with 14 bases left between them. For the CDR3, the DNA is TGTGCCAGCAGTTTAAGGCAGGGCTCGGGCACTGAAGCTTTCTTT. Its protein is CASSLRQGSGTEAFF.

The chain has TRBV19 and TRBJ2-5, with a tentative D call TRBD2 (5 bases). CDR1 is LNHDA and CDR2 is SQIVND in the germline V gene (reference sequence). V was cut by 6 bases and J by 3 bases, with 20 bases left in between. The CDR3 consists of 16 residues. CDR3 in amino acids: CASSMALLEGEETQYF. As DNA, the CDR3 is TGTGCCAGTAGCATGGCACTGCTCGAGGGAGAAGAGACCCAGTACTTC.